These 32 T cell receptor beta chains were sequenced from one sample in a study of beta chain features in type 1 diabetes. These TCRs' antigens remain unknown. What was sequenced were expressed TCRB transcripts, since all of the isolated RNA had been reverse transcribed. Some clones are missing from TCRdb's copy, which holds only in-frame ones; the method was immunoSEQ multiplex PCR. The sample holds approximately 250,000 clones, roughly 25% seen once. The study's findings and limits: Within each of all four CD4+ subsets, Type 1 diabetes patients had TCRB CDR3s that were moderately but significantly shorter.

Sequencing was carried out using naive CD4+ T cells from blood. Every receptor here comes from a woman aged 30 to 39 with type 1 diabetes.

The chain couples TRBV11-2 to TRBJ1-1; D remains ambiguous. V lost 4 bases and J lost 6, with 9 bases in between. Germline-derived CDR1 and CDR2 are SGHAT and FQNNGV. The CDR3 is 12 residues long. CDR3 in DNA: TGTGCCAGCAGCTCCGGGGTGGCTGAAGCTTTCTTT. Its protein product is CASSSGVAEAFF.

V gene TRBV5-1 combines with J gene TRBJ2-4; TRBD1 matches at 8 bases. From germline, CDR1 is SGHRS and CDR2 YFSETQ. This CDR3 spans 13 amino acids. J was trimmed by 8 bases and V by 5 bases; bases with no gene match: 6. The CDR3 nucleotides read TGCGCCAGCAGTCAGACAGGGGAGGACATTCAGTACTTC. Amino acids: CASSQTGEDIQYF.

The V and J genes are TRBV5-1 and TRBJ2-7; 11 bases align to TRBD2. V lost 3 bases, J lost 2 bases, and 4 bases stayed unmatched. The germline V gene encodes CDR1 SGHRS and CDR2 YFSETQ. The CDR3 has 15 amino acids. As DNA, the CDR3 is TGCGCCAGCAGCTATCTAGCGGGAGGAGCCTACGAGCAGTACTTC. Translating it yields CASSYLAGGAYEQYF.

The chain has TRBV27 and TRBJ2-4; D is possibly TRBD2 (6 bases). The CDR3 loop spans 16 amino acids. Germline lookup yields CDR1 MNHEY and CDR2 SMNVEV (reference sequence). Trimming took 1 base from V and 1 from J, leaving 11 bases between them. The CDR3 protein is CASSLLGAGAKNIQYF. The CDR3 region has the DNA TGTGCCAGCAGTTTATTAGGGGCGGGGGCCAAAAACATTCAGTACTTC.

In the case of this clone: At the DNA level, this CDR3 is encoded by other sequences in the same sample as well. The chain links TRBV29-1 to TRBJ2-7; TRBD1 matches 7 bases. The CDR3 extends over 13 amino acids. From germline, CDR1 is SQVTM and CDR2 ANQGSEA. The junction had 5 bases not matched to a gene; V was cut back by 4 bases and J by 2 bases. This CDR3 reads CSVAGTVTYEQYF. As DNA, the CDR3 is TGCAGCGTTGCCGGGACAGTTACCTACGAGCAGTACTTC.

The V gene is TRBV15, the J gene TRBJ2-3; D may be TRBD1 (6 bases). CDR1 and CDR2 (germline): LNHNV, YYDKDF (reference sequence). Trimming took off 0 bases at V and 6 bases at J, with 16 bases between the two ends. The CDR3 loop spans 16 amino acids. The CDR3 reads CATSRESLGQGDTQYF. The CDR3 nucleotides are TGTGCCACCAGCAGAGAGAGTTTGGGTCAGGGGGATACGCAGTATTTT.

The chain carries TRBV30 and TRBJ2-5, with D perhaps matching TRBD2 (5 bases). The CDR3 consists of 13 residues. Trimming pared 2 bases from V and 1 base from J, leaving 8 bases between. Germline V gene sequence: CDR1 GTSNPN, CDR2 SVGIG (reference sequence). The CDR3 DNA sequence: TGTGCCTGGAGTACCGGGATCCAAGAGACCCAGTACTTC. It codes for CAWSTGIQETQYF. The whole variable domain, filled in from reference TRBV30 and TRBJ2-5, reads SQTIHQWPATLVQPVGSPLSLECTVEGTSNPNLYWYRQAAGRGLQLLFYSVGIGQISSEVPQNLSASRPQDRQFILSSKKLLLSDSGFYLCAWSTGIQETQYFGPGTRLLVL.

The CDR3 coding sequence is TGCGCCAGCAGCCCTGGACAGGGTAGGGGAGAGACCCAGTACTTC. The encoded protein is CASSPGQGRGETQYF. This chain connects TRBV5-1 to TRBJ2-5, with 8 bases aligning to TRBD1. Germline CDR1 is SGHRS and CDR2 is YFSETQ. CDR3 length equals 15 residues. With 4 bases clipped from V and 4 bases from J, the junction kept 9 bases outside the gene matches.

This clone was seen a few times. The chain uses TRBV2 and TRBJ1-2, with 7 bases that match TRBD1. Germline CDR1 SNHLY, CDR2 FYNNEI. The junction had 5 bases not matched to a gene; V was cut back by 4 bases and J by 9 bases. The length of the CDR3 is 12 residues. CDR3 amino acids: CASSGQGSRYTF. The CDR3 coding sequence is TGTGCCAGCAGTGGACAGGGTAGCCGCTACACCTTC. Supplemented by reference TRBV2 and TRBJ1-2, the full variable domain reads EPEVTQTPSHQVTQMGQEVILRCVPISNHLYFYWYRQILGQKVEFLVSFYNNEISEKSEIFDDQFSVERPDGSNFTLKIRSTKLEDSAMYFCASSGQGSRYTFGSGTRLTVV.

This clone was seen only a few times. In DNA, the CDR3 is TGCAGCGTAGATTGGACTAGCGGGATTAGCTCCTACAATGAGCAGTTCTTC. As protein: CSVDWTSGISSYNEQFF. The rearrangement uses TRBV29-1 and TRBJ2-1, with TRBD2 identical over 12 bases. Germline V gene sequence: CDR1 SQVTM, CDR2 ANQGSEA. The CDR3 is 17 amino acids. The junction had 9 bases not matched to a gene; V was cut back by 6 bases and J by 0 bases.

The V call is TRBV9, the J call TRBJ2-1; 7 bases line up with TRBD2. The V segment lost 1 base and the J segment 2 bases; nucleotides outside the gene matches: 3. CDR1 SGDLS and CDR2 YYNGEE come from the germline V gene. The CDR3 covers 15 residues. CDR3 region: CASSVMGGTYNEQFF. The CDR3 DNA reads as TGTGCCAGCAGCGTAATGGGGGGGACCTACAATGAGCAGTTCTTC.

The V gene is TRBV6-4, the J gene TRBJ1-2; D unclear. Germline V CDR1 and CDR2: MRHNA, SNTAGT. The CDR3 covers 14 residues. V lost 4 bases, J lost 0 bases, and 9 bases lay in between. The CDR3 sequence: CASSVKRANYGYTF. CDR3 in DNA: TGTGCCAGCAGTGTCAAGAGAGCTAACTATGGCTACACCTTC.

The genes are TRBV6-1 and TRBJ2-3, with 7 positions matching TRBD1. The ends lost 4 bases at V and 1 base at J; junction bases unmatched: 11. The V gene's germline CDR1 is MNHNS and CDR2 SASEGT. The CDR3 has 17 amino acids. DNA of the CDR3: TGTGCCAGCAGTGGACCTCACAGGGGTCGGGGCACAGATACGCAGTATTTT. Protein: CASSGPHRGRGTDTQYF.

Only a few counts were recorded for this clone. The V gene is TRBV4-1, the J gene TRBJ1-2; D gene ambiguous. Germline CDR1 reads MGHRA; CDR2 reads YSYEKL. The ends were cut back, 1 base at V and 10 bases at J, with 13 bases in the middle. The CDR3 runs to 13 residues. CDR3 DNA sequence: TGCGCCAGCAGCCAAGTACGGGGATCGTTCTACACCTTC. Its protein product is CASSQVRGSFYTF.

This clone was counted a few times. This sequence joins TRBV29-1 and TRBJ2-2; D gene ambiguous. Germline V lookup: CDR1 SQVTM, CDR2 ANQGSEA. V was pared by 8 bases and J by 2 bases, with 12 bases between. The CDR3 runs 13 residues. CDR3 in DNA: TGCAGCTCCCGGGTCCAAAACACCGGGGAGCTGTTTTTT. This sequence encodes CSSRVQNTGELFF.

V usage is TRBV5-1 and J usage is TRBJ2-5, with 7 bases aligning to TRBD1. Trimming at V came to 4 bases and at J to 1 base, leaving 1 base not matched to a gene. The germline V gene has CDR1 SGHRS and CDR2 YFSETQ. The CDR3 length is 13 residues. The CDR3 reads CASSGDSQETQYF. The CDR3 DNA follows: TGCGCCAGCAGCGGGGACAGCCAAGAGACCCAGTACTTC.

The CDR3 is CASSRSDRGAQDTQYF. The DNA for the CDR3 is TGTGCCAGCAGCCGGTCTGACAGGGGGGCTCAAGATACGCAGTATTTT. The chain joins TRBV4-2 to TRBJ2-3; 9 nucleotides agree with TRBD1. CDR1 and CDR2 (germline): LGHNA, YNFKEQ. Unmatched junction bases numbered 10, after V lost 4 bases and J lost 5 bases. This CDR3 is 16 amino acids long.

V usage is TRBV28 and J usage is TRBJ2-7; tentatively, D is TRBD2 (6 bases). The CDR3 has 18 residues. Per the germline V gene, CDR1 is MDHEN and CDR2 is SYDVKM. The germline V and J ends were trimmed by 6 bases and 3 bases, with 27 bases remaining between them. As DNA, the CDR3 is TGTGCCAGCAGGGGCCCCCCGAGTAGAATCGGGAGCGGCTACGAGCAGTACTTC. As protein: CASRGPPSRIGSGYEQYF.

The chain uses TRBV7-2 and TRBJ1-5; 10 nucleotides align to TRBD1. CDR3 length equals 16 residues. J was trimmed by 4 bases and V by 3 bases; bases with no gene match: 6. Germline assignment: CDR1 SGHTA and CDR2 FQGNSA. The chain's CDR3 is CASSFYDRGRNQPQHF. The CDR3 DNA reads as TGTGCCAGCAGCTTTTATGACAGGGGGCGTAATCAGCCCCAGCATTTT. Together with reference TRBV7-2 and TRBJ1-5, the CDR3 gives the full variable domain: GAGVSQSPSNKVTEKGKDVELRCDPISGHTALYWYRQSLGQGLEFLIYFQGNSAPDKSGLPSDRFSAERTGGSVSTLTIQRTQQEDSAVYLCASSFYDRGRNQPQHFGDGTRLSIL.

This clone was recorded a few times. This sequence joins TRBV28 and TRBJ2-1, with 7 nucleotides matching TRBD1. The CDR3 sequence is 15 residues long. The germline V gene has CDR1 MDHEN and CDR2 SYDVKM. Unmatched junction bases numbered 4, after V lost 1 base and J lost 4 bases. As DNA, the CDR3 is TGTGCCAGCAGTTTATTAGACAGGGTGTACAATGAGCAGTTCTTC. Residues: CASSLLDRVYNEQFF.

This clone was picked up a small number of times. The chain joins TRBV21-1 to TRBJ2-7; TRBD2 is taken as the D call from the table, unchecked against the DNA. TRBV21-1 is shown as a pseudogene. CDR3 length: 17 amino acids. The CDR3 DNA follows: TGTGCCAGCAGCCGGGTGGCGGGCTCCCGGAACCTCGACGAGCAGTACTTC. Translating gives CASSRVAGSRNLDEQYF.

The V call is TRBV7-2, the J call TRBJ1-2, with unresolved D. V gave up 1 base and J gave up 7 bases, with 13 bases separating them. This CDR3 contains 14 residues. Germline loops: CDR1 SGHTA, CDR2 FQGNSA. For the CDR3, the DNA is TGTGCCAGCAGCTTAGATCGGACTATGGGTGGCTACACCTTC. As protein: CASSLDRTMGGYTF.

The chain carries TRBV29-1 and TRBJ2-5, with TRBD1 matching 8 bases. CDR3 length: 12 amino acids. V shed 3 bases, J shed 11 bases, and the junction held 8 bases outside the gene matches. Germline V lookup: CDR1 SQVTM, CDR2 ANQGSEA. The CDR3 loop is CSVDRGLGEQYF. The CDR3 nucleotides read TGCAGCGTTGACAGGGGGCTGGGTGAGCAGTACTTC.

The rearrangement uses TRBV5-1 and TRBJ1-5; TRBD1 agrees at 11 bases. J gave up 4 bases and V 4 bases, and 4 bases lay outside the gene matches. The germline V gene encodes CDR1 SGHRS and CDR2 YFSETQ. The CDR3 length is 15 residues. The CDR3 bases are TGCGCCAGCAGCACAGGACAGGGGGCGAATCAGCCCCAGCATTTT. This codes for CASSTGQGANQPQHF.

DNA for the CDR3: TGCGCCAGCAGCTTTGGGGGGGCTGCGATCTATGGCTACACCTTC. Its protein is CASSFGGAAIYGYTF. This rearrangement joins TRBV5-1 to TRBJ1-2; D might be TRBD1 (6 bases). Looked up from germline, CDR1 is SGHRS and CDR2 is YFSETQ. Deletions cut 2 bases from V and 4 bases from J, with 15 bases between. The length of the CDR3 is 15 residues.

In this sample, this clone turned up a few times. The genes are TRBV9 and TRBJ2-7, with 9 bases that match TRBD2. Germline CDR1 reads SGDLS; CDR2 reads YYNGEE. J lost 6 bases, V lost 0 bases, and 4 bases had no gene match. The CDR3 covers 14 residues. The CDR3 DNA sequence: TGTGCCAGCAGCGTAGAGGGACTAGCAGGCGAGCAGTACTTC. This encodes CASSVEGLAGEQYF.

This clone was seen only a few times. V gene TRBV10-2 combines with J gene TRBJ2-3; TRBD2 matches 10 bases. V gave up 4 bases and J gave up 4 bases; unmatched junction bases: 8. CDR3 length: 16 residues. Per the germline V gene, CDR1 is WSHSY and CDR2 is SAAADI. The CDR3 DNA follows: TGCGCCAGCAGTGTTGCTAGCGGGAGTGGAGCAGATACGCAGTATTTT. Amino acid sequence: CASSVASGSGADTQYF.

V and J are TRBV19 and TRBJ2-1, with 10 bases that match TRBD2. The J segment lost 8 bases and the V segment lost 4 bases, leaving 5 bases of the junction unmatched. The CDR3 consists of 14 residues. CDR1 and CDR2 from the germline V gene are LNHDA and SQIVND (reference sequence). For the CDR3, the DNA is TGTGCCAGTAGTAAACAGACTAGCGGGTATGAGCAGTTCTTC. It is translated as CASSKQTSGYEQFF.

V gene TRBV6-5 combines with J gene TRBJ2-7, with D possibly matching TRBD1 (5 bases). The V and J ends lost 3 bases and 1 base respectively, with 10 bases between them. This CDR3 contains 14 residues. CDR1 and CDR2 (germline): MNHEY, SVGAGI. The CDR3 DNA follows: TGTGCCAGCAGTTATGCACAGGCATCCTACGAGCAGTACTTC. Translating gives CASSYAQASYEQYF.

The rearrangement links TRBV29-1 to TRBJ2-7; TRBD1 agrees at 7 bases. Germline trimming cut 6 bases from V and 4 bases from J; bases unmatched to any gene: 3. Germline CDR1 and CDR2: SQVTM and ANQGSEA. The CDR3 has 11 amino acids. The CDR3 loop is CSVGTAYEQYF. CDR3 DNA sequence: TGCAGCGTCGGGACAGCTTACGAGCAGTACTTC.

The chain uses TRBV4-2 and TRBJ2-4, with 8 bases identical to TRBD2. Trimming took 1 base from V and 4 from J; bases not matched to a gene: 0. Germline V gene lookup returns CDR1 LGHNA and CDR2 YNFKEQ. The CDR3 has 14 amino acids. CDR3 coding DNA: TGTGCCAGCAGCCAAGGACTAGCGAAAAACATTCAGTACTTC. As protein: CASSQGLAKNIQYF.

This sequence joins TRBV18 and TRBJ2-5; TRBD1 agrees at 10 bases. Germline V gene data show CDR1 as KGHSH and CDR2 as LQKENI. After removal of 3 bases from V and 6 bases from J, the junction contained 7 bases not matched to a gene. This CDR3 region has 15 residues. The CDR3 coding sequence is TGTGCCAGCTCACCCTATAACGACAGGGGGCAGACCCAGTACTTC. This encodes CASSPYNDRGQTQYF. Filled out from reference TRBV18 and TRBJ2-5, the complete variable domain reads NAGVMQNPRHLVRRRGQEARLRCSPMKGHSHVYWYRQLPEEGLKFMVYLQKENIIDESGMPKERFSAEFPKEGPSILRIQQVVRGDSAAYFCASSPYNDRGQTQYFGPGTRLLVL.